A selection of T cell receptor beta chains follows, all from one sample in a study of blood T cells in healthy people across ages. TCRdb itself ran the 5' RACE reads through MiXCR, one entry per CDR3 protein. The sample includes 800,000 to 1,000,000 distinct CDR3 sequences, under 50% seen only once; the top ten take under 15%. The sequenced material came from blood. Every receptor here comes from a young man in good health. The CDR3 runs from the conserved cysteine through the conserved F or W. D genes are given only for firm matches. The size field is filled for only some rows; it gives once, few, many or a size class.

len,v_gene,abundance,j_gene,d_gene,CDR3nt,CDR3aa
13,TRBV6-5,few,TRBJ1-2,.,TGTGCCAGCAGTAAAGGGTGGGGCTATGGCTACACCTTC,CASSKGWGYGYTF
16,TRBV6-5,.,TRBJ2-1,TRBD2,TGTGCCAGCATCCTACCTAGCGGGGGGAACTACAATGAGCAGTTCTTC,CASILPSGGNYNEQFF
16,TRBV5-1,.,TRBJ1-5,.,TGCGCCAGCAGCTTGGTAGGGGGGCAAGGGGGTCAGCCCCAGCATTTT,CASSLVGGQGGQPQHF
18,TRBV4-3,.,TRBJ2-3,TRBD2,TGCGCCAGCAGCCAAGATGCCAGAGGCGGGGGGACCACAGATACGCAGTATTTT,CASSQDARGGGTTDTQYF
13,TRBV28,.,TRBJ2-7,TRBD2,TGTGCCAGCACTTTACCTAGCGGGCTCGAGCAGTACTTC,CASTLPSGLEQYF
15,TRBV10-2,few,TRBJ2-3,.,TGCGCCAGCAGTGAAGGCGCCGGGGGCACAGATACGCAGTATTTT,CASSEGAGGTDTQYF
13,TRBV18,.,TRBJ2-3,.,TGTGCCAGCTCTCCTAGCTTTCCGGATACGCAGTATTTT,CASSPSFPDTQYF
13,TRBV3-1,.,TRBJ2-3,.,TGTGCCAGCAGCCAAGAGCCTAGGAATACGCAGTATTTT,CASSQEPRNTQYF
12,TRBV27,few,TRBJ2-7,.,TGTGCCAGCAGTTCATACAGCAACGAGCAGTACTTC,CASSSYSNEQYF
15,TRBV20-1,.,TRBJ1-1,.,TGCAGTGCTAGAGATCCCGGGACGGGGAACACTGAAGCTTTCTTT,CSARDPGTGNTEAFF
16,TRBV9,few,TRBJ1-5,.,TGTGCCAGCAACAACTCGTGGGTTTTGAGCAATCAGCCCCAGCATTTT,CASNNSWVLSNQPQHF
14,TRBV6-5,once,TRBJ2-7,.,TGTGTCAGCAGGCCCCTGGGTAACCCCTACGAGCAGTACTTC,CVSRPLGNPYEQYF
16,TRBV6-5,.,TRBJ1-2,TRBD1,TGTGCCAGCAGGCGTTCTCGGGACAGCTCTCAATATGGCTACACCTTC,CASRRSRDSSQYGYTF
13,TRBV20-1,.,TRBJ2-3,.,TGCAGTGCTAACAAGGGGGGCACAGATACGCAGTATTTT,CSANKGGTDTQYF
15,TRBV5-1,.,TRBJ1-5,.,TGCGCCAGCAGCTTGAACGGGGGTAGCAATCAGCCCCAGCATTTT,CASSLNGGSNQPQHF
17,TRBV5-1,.,TRBJ2-4,.,TGCGCCGGCAGCTTGGCAGGCTCCGAAACGACAGGCCTCATTCAGTACTTC,CAGSLAGSETTGLIQYF
14,TRBV18,.,TRBJ2-3,.,TGTGCCAGCTCACCTCCAGGAGGTCCAGATACGCAGTATTTT,CASSPPGGPDTQYF
14,TRBV27,.,TRBJ2-7,.,TGTGCCAGCAGTAAACAGGAGGCGCCCTACGAGCAGTACTTC,CASSKQEAPYEQYF
16,TRBV11-2,.,TRBJ2-3,.,TGTGCCAGCAGCTCCGTTGAGCGGTGGGGCACAGATACGCAGTATTTT,CASSSVERWGTDTQYF
13,TRBV3-1,.,TRBJ1-6,.,TGTGCCAGCAGCCCGGACGGCCACTCACCCCTCCACTTT,CASSPDGHSPLHF
16,TRBV12-3/TRBV12-4,.,TRBJ2-3,TRBD1,TGTGCCAGCAGGTTACCACTGACAGGGGGCACAGATACGCAGTATTTT,CASRLPLTGGTDTQYF
11,TRBV30,.,TRBJ1-2,.,TGTGCCTGGAGTGTACTCGACACCCACACCTTC,CAWSVLDTHTF
16,TRBV5-5,few,TRBJ1-4,TRBD1,TGTGCCAGCAGCTGGGAAACGACAGGGAGAAATGAAAAACTGTTTTTT,CASSWETTGRNEKLFF
15,TRBV5-1,few,TRBJ1-2,.,TGCGCCAGCAGCTTGATCGAGGCAGGTCCGTATGGCTACACCTTC,CASSLIEAGPYGYTF
14,TRBV10-3,.,TRBJ1-6,TRBD1,TGTGCCACTGCGGGACAGCACGGTAATTCACCCCTCCACTTT,CATAGQHGNSPLHF
15,TRBV28,.,TRBJ2-7,.,TGTGCCAGCCTGGATAGGGGGGCCCTCGGGGACGAGCAGTACTTC,CASLDRGALGDEQYF
15,TRBV6-5,.,TRBJ1-1,.,TGTGCCAGCAGTTACTCCGGGGATTTGAACACTGAAGCTTTCTTT,CASSYSGDLNTEAFF
16,TRBV20-1,.,TRBJ1-6,TRBD1,TGCAGTGCTAGACTCCTTCGGGACAGGGTTAATTCACCCCTCCACTTT,CSARLLRDRVNSPLHF
13,TRBV12-3/TRBV12-4,.,TRBJ1-5,.,TGTGCCAGCAGTTCCCTTAACAATCAGCCCCAGCATTTT,CASSSLNNQPQHF
14,TRBV25-1,few,TRBJ2-1,.,TGTGCCAGCAGCCCGTCGGGGCCCTACAATGAGCAGTTCTTC,CASSPSGPYNEQFF
15,TRBV7-6,.,TRBJ2-7,.,TGTGCCAGCAGCCAACAAACGGGTCTTACCTACGAGCAGTACTTC,CASSQQTGLTYEQYF
13,TRBV29-1,.,TRBJ2-1,.,TGCAGCGTCAAAAGGCTAGAAAACAATGAGCAGTTCTTC,CSVKRLENNEQFF
13,TRBV12-3/TRBV12-4,.,TRBJ1-2,.,TGTGCCAGCAGCAAAGGGGCAGACTATGGCTACACCTTC,CASSKGADYGYTF
13,TRBV5-1,few,TRBJ2-7,.,TGCGCCAGCAGCTTGTTCGACAGATACGAGCAGTACTTC,CASSLFDRYEQYF
16,TRBV6-1,.,TRBJ2-1,.,TGTGCCAGCAGTGAACGGGTCGAGGTAGCGTCGAATGAGCAGTTCTTC,CASSERVEVASNEQFF
15,TRBV25-1,.,TRBJ1-6,.,TGTGCCAGCACCACCTCGGGGGGAATGGATTCACCCCTCCACTTT,CASTTSGGMDSPLHF
13,TRBV6-5,.,TRBJ2-3,TRBD1,TGTGCCAGCAGGCTATTTGGACAGGGTACGCAGTATTTT,CASRLFGQGTQYF
14,TRBV12-3/TRBV12-4,.,TRBJ1-4,TRBD1,TGTGCCAGCAGTTTGACAGGGACGGACGAAAAACTGTTTTTT,CASSLTGTDEKLFF
13,TRBV14,.,TRBJ1-5,.,TGTGCCAGCAGCCAATACGGCGAACAGCCCCAGCATTTT,CASSQYGEQPQHF
14,TRBV27,few,TRBJ2-7,.,TGTGCCAGCAGTCCTTGGGAGTTCACCCACGAGCAGTACTTC,CASSPWEFTHEQYF
14,TRBV24-1,.,TRBJ2-5,TRBD2,TGTGCCACCAGTGACCGGGGACTACTGGGGACCCAGTACTTC,CATSDRGLLGTQYF
14,TRBV12-3/TRBV12-4,.,TRBJ2-5,.,TGTGCCAGCAGCCTGGTGACCGGCGGAGAGACCCAGTACTTC,CASSLVTGGETQYF
19,TRBV7-2,few,TRBJ2-5,.,TGTGCCAGCAGCTCCATAGGGGGGGCGATCGGTATAGAAGGGGAGACCCAGTACTTC,CASSSIGGAIGIEGETQYF
16,TRBV12-3/TRBV12-4,.,TRBJ2-3,TRBD1,TGTGCCAGCAGCCAACGTCCGGGACAGGCAACAGATACGCAGTATTTT,CASSQRPGQATDTQYF
16,TRBV21-1,few,TRBJ2-7,.,TGTGCCAGCAGCAAAGCTGAGAGGGGGGGAACCTACGAGCAGTACTTC,CASSKAERGGTYEQYF
14,TRBV9,few,TRBJ2-3,.,TGTGCCAGCAGCGCGGAGACTAGAACAGATACGCAGTATTTT,CASSAETRTDTQYF
15,TRBV30,.,TRBJ2-2,.,TGTGCCTGGAGTTCCCGGGGCACGGATTTAGTCGTGCTGTTTTTT,CAWSSRGTDLVVLFF
16,TRBV6-5,.,TRBJ2-5,.,TGTGCCAGCAGTTACTCAGGAATTCGATCTTACAATGAGCAGTACTTC,CASSYSGIRSYNEQYF
15,TRBV4-3,.,TRBJ2-2,.,TGCGCCAGCATGAGGGACACGGGGAACACCGGGGAGCTGTTTTTT,CASMRDTGNTGELFF
15,TRBV12-3/TRBV12-4,few,TRBJ2-7,TRBD1,TGTGCCAGCAGTTTAGACAGGGGCCGATACTACGAGCAGTACTTC,CASSLDRGRYYEQYF
16,TRBV27,.,TRBJ2-1,.,TGTGCCAGCAGTTCACTACAGGGCTTTACCTCCAATGAGCAGTTCTTC,CASSSLQGFTSNEQFF
16,TRBV29-1,.,TRBJ2-7,.,TGCAGCGTTGAAGGGACTGGCGGGATTTACTCCTACGAGCAGTACTTC,CSVEGTGGIYSYEQYF
14,TRBV29-1,once,TRBJ1-1,.,TGCAGCGTTGTAATTCAGGGAGGGGACACTGAAGCTTTCTTT,CSVVIQGGDTEAFF
13,TRBV27,few,TRBJ2-7,.,TGTGCCAGCAGTTCCGCCCCTACCTACGAGCAGTACTTC,CASSSAPTYEQYF
13,TRBV6-5,.,TRBJ2-7,.,TGTGCCAGCAGCCCGAACCTGGGCTACGAGCAGTACTTC,CASSPNLGYEQYF
16,TRBV3-1,.,TRBJ2-3,TRBD2,TGTGCCAGCAGCCAAGTTACTAGCGGGGCCACAGATACGCAGTATTTT,CASSQVTSGATDTQYF
14,TRBV7-6,.,TRBJ2-1,.,TGTGCCAGCAGCTTAGCGAACCCTAAGGATGAGCAGTTCTTC,CASSLANPKDEQFF
13,TRBV20-1,.,TRBJ2-7,.,TGCAGTGCTAGAGAGGCCAGCTCCTACGAGCAGTACTTC,CSAREASSYEQYF
13,TRBV20-1,.,TRBJ2-5,.,TGCAGTGCAAGGGAGGGGGCCCAAGAGACCCAGTACTTC,CSAREGAQETQYF
11,TRBV29-1,.,TRBJ1-1,.,TGCAGCGTTGAAGAACGGTCAGGGGCTTTCTTT,CSVEERSGAFF